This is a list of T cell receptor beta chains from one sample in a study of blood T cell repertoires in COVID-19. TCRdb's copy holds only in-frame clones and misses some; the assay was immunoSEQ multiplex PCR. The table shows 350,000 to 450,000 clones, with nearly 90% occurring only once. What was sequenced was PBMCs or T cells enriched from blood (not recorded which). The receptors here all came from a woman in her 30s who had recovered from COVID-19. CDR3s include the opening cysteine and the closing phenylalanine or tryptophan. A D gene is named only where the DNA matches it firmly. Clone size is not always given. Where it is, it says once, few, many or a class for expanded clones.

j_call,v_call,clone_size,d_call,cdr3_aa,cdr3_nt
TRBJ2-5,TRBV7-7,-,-,CASSLRTAQETQYF,TGTGCTAGCAGCCTGAGGACAGCTCAAGAGACCCAGTACTTC
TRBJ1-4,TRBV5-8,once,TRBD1,CASNRGLRPKGNEKLFF,TGTGCCAGCAACAGGGGTCTTCGCCCAAAGGGGAATGAAAAACTGTTTTTT
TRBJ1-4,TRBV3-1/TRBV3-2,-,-,CASSQELSPTNEKLFF,TGTGCCAGCAGCCAAGAGTTATCCCCAACTAATGAAAAACTGTTTTTT
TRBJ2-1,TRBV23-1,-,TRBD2,CASSQEVASGRGDEQFF,TGCGCCAGCAGTCAAGAAGTTGCTAGCGGGAGGGGAGATGAGCAGTTCTTC
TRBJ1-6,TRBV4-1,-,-,CASSQDLKGINSPLHF,TGCGCCAGCAGCCAAGATCTTAAGGGGATTAATTCACCCCTCCACTTT
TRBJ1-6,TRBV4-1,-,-,CASSQEPEFNSPLHF,TGCGCCAGCAGCCAAGAGCCCGAGTTTAATTCACCCCTCCACTTT
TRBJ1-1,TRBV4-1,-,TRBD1,CASSQVTGGNTEAFF,TGCGCCAGCAGCCAAGTGACAGGGGGTAACACTGAAGCTTTCTTT
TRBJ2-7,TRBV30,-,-,CAWTLESRSYEQYF,TGTGCCTGGACCCTCGAGTCCCGCTCCTACGAGCAGTACTTC
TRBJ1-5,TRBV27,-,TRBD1,CASSLTGGNQPQHF,TGTGCCAGCAGTCTTACAGGGGGCAATCAGCCCCAGCATTTT
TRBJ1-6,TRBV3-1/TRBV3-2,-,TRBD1,CASSQGYRGTLSSYNSPLHF,TGTGCCAGCAGCCAAGGGTACAGGGGAACCCTAAGCTCCTATAATTCACCCCTCCACTTT
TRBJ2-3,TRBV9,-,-,CASSVVASEGDTQYF,TGTGCCAGCAGCGTAGTGGCTAGCGAGGGAGATACGCAGTATTTT
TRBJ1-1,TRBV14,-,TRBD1,CASSLDRYGAFF,TGTGCCAGCAGCCTGGACAGGTATGGAGCTTTCTTT
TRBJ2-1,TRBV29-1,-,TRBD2,CSVSGTTYRRSYNEQFF,TGCAGCGTTTCGGGGACTACGTACCGACGTTCCTACAATGAGCAGTTCTTC
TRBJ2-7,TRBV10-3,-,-,CAIGLTQGGQYF,TGTGCCATCGGGCTAACGCAAGGTGGGCAGTACTTC
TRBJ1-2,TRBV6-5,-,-,CASSYSRGTNYGYTF,TGTGCCAGCAGTTACTCACGGGGAACAAACTATGGCTACACCTTC
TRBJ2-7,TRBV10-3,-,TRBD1,CAIRGDRTYEQYF,TGTGCCATCAGAGGGGACAGAACCTACGAGCAGTACTTC
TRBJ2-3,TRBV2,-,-,CARRTASTDTQYF,TGTGCCAGGAGGACAGCTAGCACAGATACGCAGTATTTT
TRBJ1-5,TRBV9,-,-,CASSVGRGYQPQHF,TGTGCCAGCAGCGTAGGCAGGGGCTATCAGCCCCAGCATTTT
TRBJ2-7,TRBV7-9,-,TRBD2,CASSHGEGHEQYF,TGTGCCAGCAGCCACGGGGAGGGGCACGAGCAGTACTTC
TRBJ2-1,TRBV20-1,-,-,CSASGLDGNEQFF,TGCAGTGCTAGTGGGCTAGACGGGAATGAGCAGTTCTTC
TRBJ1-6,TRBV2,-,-,CASTRALGNSPLHF,TGTGCCAGCACTCGCGCCCTAGGTAATTCACCCCTCCACTTT
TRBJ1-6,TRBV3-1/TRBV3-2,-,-,CASSQGGRGSPLHF,TGTGCCAGCAGCCAAGGGGGAAGGGGTTCACCCCTCCACTTT
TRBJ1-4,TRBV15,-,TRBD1,CATSRPRGTAEKLFF,TGTGCCACCAGCAGACCGCGTGGGACAGCTGAAAAACTGTTTTTT
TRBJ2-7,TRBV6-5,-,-,CASSYSGVAYEQYF,TGTGCCAGCAGTTACTCGGGCGTAGCCTACGAGCAGTACTTC
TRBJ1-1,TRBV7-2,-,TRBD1,CASSQWTGRATEAFF,TGTGCCAGCAGCCAGTGGACAGGGAGGGCCACTGAAGCTTTCTTT
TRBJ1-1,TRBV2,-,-,CASQTDNTEAFF,TGTGCCAGCCAGACAGACAACACTGAAGCTTTCTTT
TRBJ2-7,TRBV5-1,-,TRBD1,CASLRGTGGGEQYF,TGCGCCAGCCTTAGGGGGACAGGGGGCGGCGAGCAGTACTTC
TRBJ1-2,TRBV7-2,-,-,CASSSGSFSGGYTF,TGTGCCAGCAGCTCCGGGTCCTTCTCGGGGGGCTACACCTTC
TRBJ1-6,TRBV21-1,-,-,CASSKLGQKNNSPLHF,TGTGCCAGCAGCAAATTGGGACAGAAGAATAATTCACCCCTCCACTTT
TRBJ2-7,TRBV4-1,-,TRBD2,CASSQAGLAGGPRSYEQYF,TGCGCCAGCAGCCAAGCGGGACTAGCGGGGGGGCCCCGCTCCTACGAGCAGTACTTC
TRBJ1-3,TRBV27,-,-,CASSFRGGGNTIYF,TGTGCCAGCAGTTTTCGGGGGGGCGGAAACACCATATATTTT
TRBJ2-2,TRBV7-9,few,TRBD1,CASRQGGPGELFF,TGTGCCTCCCGACAGGGGGGGCCCGGGGAGCTGTTTTTT
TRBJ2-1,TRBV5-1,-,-,CASSLGGATYNEQFF,TGCGCCAGCAGCTTAGGCGGAGCCACCTACAATGAGCAGTTCTTC
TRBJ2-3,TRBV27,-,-,CASLGARGETDTQYF,TGTGCCAGCCTAGGAGCTAGGGGTGAAACAGATACGCAGTATTTT
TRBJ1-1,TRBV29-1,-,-,CSVDSPGTEAFF,TGCAGCGTTGACTCGCCAGGCACTGAAGCTTTCTTT
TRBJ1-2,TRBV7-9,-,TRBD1,CASSAIPGGASGYTF,TGTGCCAGCAGCGCGATACCAGGGGGCGCTTCTGGCTACACCTTC
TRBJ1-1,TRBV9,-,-,CASSVEPVNTEAFF,TGTGCCAGCAGCGTAGAGCCTGTGAACACTGAAGCTTTCTTT
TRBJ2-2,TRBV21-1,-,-,CASSKRGPTGELFF,TGTGCCAGCAGCAAACGCGGGCCAACCGGGGAGCTGTTTTTT
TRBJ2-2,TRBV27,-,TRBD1,CASSLSGTGDTGELFF,TGTGCCAGCAGTTTAAGTGGGACAGGGGATACCGGGGAGCTGTTTTTT
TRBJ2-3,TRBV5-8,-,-,CASSSEISRGTDTQYF,TGTGCCAGCAGCTCCGAAATTAGCCGGGGCACAGATACGCAGTATTTT
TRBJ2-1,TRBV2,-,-,CASPNWSAGHNEQFF,TGTGCCAGCCCCAACTGGTCGGCAGGCCACAATGAGCAGTTCTTC
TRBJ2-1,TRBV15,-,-,CATSRGDFGAYNEQFF,TGTGCCACCAGCAGAGGGGACTTCGGGGCCTACAATGAGCAGTTCTTC
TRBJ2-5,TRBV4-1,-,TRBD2,CASSQGGGRAGQETQYF,TGCGCCAGCAGCCAAGGGGGCGGGAGGGCCGGCCAAGAGACCCAGTACTTC
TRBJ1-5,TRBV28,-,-,CASSSRGVSYSNQPQHF,TGTGCCAGCAGTTCCAGGGGAGTCTCATATAGCAATCAGCCCCAGCATTTT
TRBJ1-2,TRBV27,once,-,CASGRVNYGYTF,TGTGCCAGCGGGCGGGTAAACTATGGCTACACCTTC
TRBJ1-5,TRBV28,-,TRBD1,CASSGTEYNQPQHF,TGTGCCAGCAGTGGGACAGAGTACAATCAGCCCCAGCATTTT
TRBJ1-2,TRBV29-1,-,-,CSVLRSENQSNYGYTF,TGCAGCGTTCTTAGGTCGGAGAACCAGTCTAACTATGGCTACACCTTC
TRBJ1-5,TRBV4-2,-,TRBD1,CASSQETGTGGLTQHF,TGTGCCAGCAGCCAAGAGACCGGGACAGGGGGACTCACCCAGCATTTT
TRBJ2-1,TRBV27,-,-,CASSFGLFEFF,TGTGCCAGCAGTTTCGGACTGTTCGAGTTCTTC
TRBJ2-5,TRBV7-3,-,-,CASSPTGLGETQYF,TGTGCCAGCAGCCCAACAGGGTTGGGGGAGACCCAGTACTTC
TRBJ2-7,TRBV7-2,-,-,CASSLGGGNPPIIYEQYF,TGTGCCAGCAGCTTAGGTGGCGGGAACCCGCCTATTATCTACGAGCAGTACTTC
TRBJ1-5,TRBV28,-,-,CASSLWAQPQHF,TGTGCCAGCAGTTTATGGGCTCAGCCCCAGCATTTT
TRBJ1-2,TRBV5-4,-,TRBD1,CASSYTGDYGYTF,TGTGCCAGCAGCTATACAGGGGACTATGGCTACACCTTC
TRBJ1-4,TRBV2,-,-,CASSVGGVDEKLFF,TGTGCCAGCAGTGTTGGGGGGGTTGATGAAAAACTGTTTTTT
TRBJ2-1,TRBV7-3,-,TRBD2,CASSLTRLAGDGEQFF,TGTGCCAGCAGCTTAACGCGACTAGCGGGAGACGGTGAGCAGTTCTTC